This T cell receptor beta chain derives from a study of cytomegalovirus exposure and HLA in healthy donors. Study-level findings and limits: In a later analysis, TCR beta V- and J-gene trimming was associated with a missense DCLRE1C variant. Researchers reported that a few CMV-associated chains were confirmed in vitro as CMV antigen-specific. A later examination showed that TCR association rates differed by HLA locus, with DRB1 most and HLA-C fewest.

Note on this clone: What it binds is not known.

Primers: 60 Vbeta forward and 13 Jbeta reverse. TCRdb keeps only in-frame clones here, not all; method: immunoSEQ multiplex PCR. This sample yields approximately 180,000 clones, of which about four fifths are seen a single time; about 7% belongs to the top ten. Healthy individuals who donated bone marrow served as the donors. Germline V gene data show CDR1 as SGHTS and CDR2 as YDEGEE. Trimming cost V 0 bases and J 5 bases; bases outside gene matches: 1. The CDR3 runs 14 residues. The V call is TRBV5-8, the J call TRBJ1-1; the match to TRBD1 covers 10 bases. Sequencing was performed on PBMCs. The source of this sequence is a man aged 30-40 years in good health and CMV-seropositive. CDR3 sequence reads: CASSLVDRGTEAFF. CDR3 nucleotide sequence: TGTGCCAGCAGCTTGGTGGACAGGGGGACTGAAGCTTTCTTT. The whole variable domain, remainder taken from reference TRBV5-8 and TRBJ1-1, is EAGVTQSPTHLIKTRGQQATLRCSPISGHTSVYWYQQALGLGLQFLLWYDEGEERNRGNFPPRFSGRQFPNYSSELNVNALELEDSALYLCASSLVDRGTEAFFGQGTRLTVV.